These T cell receptor beta chains were read from a single sample in a study of shared clonotypes between healthy human individuals. Profiling relied on immunoSEQ multiplex PCR, and the TCRdb table lists in-frame clones only, not all of them. The data contain about 2.3 million clones, less than 95% of them singletons. Sequencing input: naive CD4+ T cells from PBMCs. These receptors originate from a man younger than 35 in good health. Some clones in this sample may be carry-over from other donors' samples. Each CDR3 is given with its conserved first and last residue. A D gene is named only where the DNA matches it firmly. Clone size appears in some rows only: once, few, many, or a class for an expanded clone.

CDR3: CASSPMGVISGNTIYF
DNA: TGTGCCAGCAGCCCCATGGGGGTTATCTCTGGAAACACCATATATTTT
D: NA
size: NA
V: TRBV28
J: TRBJ1-3
length: 16

CDR3: CASSFPQRPNYGYTF
DNA: TGTGCCAGCAGTTTTCCACAAAGACCGAACTATGGCTACACCTTC
D: NA
size: NA
V: TRBV28
J: TRBJ1-2
length: 15

CDR3: CASSRTSGHTDTQYF
DNA: TGTGCCAGCAGTAGGACTAGCGGACATACAGATACGCAGTATTTT
D: TRBD2
size: NA
V: TRBV2
J: TRBJ2-3
length: 15

CDR3: CAWSGGSSYEQYF
DNA: TGTGCCTGGAGTGGAGGGAGCTCCTACGAGCAGTACTTC
D: NA
size: NA
V: TRBV30
J: TRBJ2-7
length: 13

CDR3: CASSLAQYTEAFF
DNA: TGTGCCAGCAGCTTAGCACAATACACTGAAGCTTTCTTT
D: NA
size: few
V: TRBV7-7
J: TRBJ1-1
length: 13

CDR3: CASRTGAGGYTF
DNA: TGTGCCAGCAGAACAGGGGCCGGTGGCTACACCTTC
D: TRBD1
size: NA
V: TRBV7-9
J: TRBJ1-2
length: 12

CDR3: CATSRGQGNGYTF
DNA: TGTGCCACCAGCAGAGGGCAGGGGAATGGCTACACCTTC
D: NA
size: NA
V: TRBV15
J: TRBJ1-2
length: 13

CDR3: CASSLSGTAVNTEAFF
DNA: TGCGCCAGCAGCCTCAGCGGGACAGCCGTGAACACTGAAGCTTTCTTT
D: TRBD1
size: NA
V: TRBV5-1
J: TRBJ1-1
length: 16

CDR3: CASSRSGTVNTEAFF
DNA: TGTGCCAGCTCACGGTCCGGGACGGTGAACACTGAAGCTTTCTTT
D: NA
size: NA
V: TRBV18
J: TRBJ1-1
length: 15

CDR3: CAWSADRNQPQHF
DNA: TGTGCCTGGAGTGCCGACAGAAATCAGCCTCAGCATTTT
D: NA
size: NA
V: TRBV30
J: TRBJ1-5
length: 13

CDR3: CATQGTEAFF
DNA: TGTGCCACCCAGGGTACTGAAGCTTTCTTT
D: NA
size: NA
V: TRBV28
J: TRBJ1-1
length: 10

CDR3: CASSFYGTNEKLFF
DNA: TGTGCCAGCAGCTTTTACGGAACTAATGAAAAACTGTTTTTT
D: NA
size: once
V: TRBV5-6
J: TRBJ1-4
length: 14

CDR3: CASSETGIVVEQFF
DNA: TGTGCCAGCAGTGAAACCGGGATAGTGGTTGAGCAGTTCTTC
D: NA
size: NA
V: TRBV25-1
J: TRBJ2-1
length: 14

CDR3: CASSPYSGGDTQYF
DNA: TGTGCCAGCAGCCCATATTCGGGCGGAGATACGCAGTATTTT
D: NA
size: once
V: TRBV7-3
J: TRBJ2-3
length: 14

CDR3: CASSGQGVGIGELFF
DNA: TGTGCCAGCAGTGGTCAGGGAGTTGGTATCGGGGAGCTGTTTTTT
D: NA
size: NA
V: TRBV6-1
J: TRBJ2-2
length: 15

CDR3: CASRSRALGTDTQYF
DNA: TGTGCCAGCAGGAGCCGGGCCCTCGGGACAGATACGCAGTATTTT
D: NA
size: NA
V: TRBV6-5
J: TRBJ2-3
length: 15

CDR3: CASRRGNEQYF
DNA: TGTGCCAGTAGGCGAGGGAACGAGCAGTACTTC
D: NA
size: NA
V: TRBV19
J: TRBJ2-7
length: 11

CDR3: CASSYSRTGQANVLTF
DNA: TGTGCCAGCAGTTACTCGAGGACAGGGCAAGCCAACGTCCTGACTTTC
D: TRBD1
size: NA
V: TRBV6-5
J: TRBJ2-6
length: 16

CDR3: CASSKTGEMGTDTQYF
DNA: TGCGCCAGCAGCAAAACAGGGGAAATGGGCACAGATACGCAGTATTTT
D: TRBD1
size: NA
V: TRBV5-1
J: TRBJ2-3
length: 16

CDR3: CASSLAEGTNYGYTF
DNA: TGTGCCAGCAGCTTAGCCGAGGGGACTAACTATGGCTACACCTTC
D: NA
size: NA
V: TRBV7-8
J: TRBJ1-2
length: 15

CDR3: CASSLAGVEDTQYF
DNA: TGTGCCAGCAGCTTGGCAGGGGTCGAAGATACGCAGTATTTT
D: NA
size: NA
V: TRBV7-2
J: TRBJ2-3
length: 14

CDR3: CASSLVRNYEQYF
DNA: TGTGCCAGCAGTTTAGTCCGGAATTACGAGCAGTACTTC
D: NA
size: NA
V: TRBV27
J: TRBJ2-7
length: 13

CDR3: CASSQGPGVGTEAFF
DNA: TGCGCCAGCAGCCAGGGCCCAGGGGTTGGCACTGAAGCTTTCTTT
D: NA
size: NA
V: TRBV4-3
J: TRBJ1-1
length: 15

CDR3: CASSQVTGGYNEQFF
DNA: TGCGCCAGCAGCCAAGTGACAGGGGGCTACAATGAGCAGTTCTTC
D: TRBD1
size: NA
V: TRBV4-1
J: TRBJ2-1
length: 15

CDR3: CASKGQTNQPQHF
DNA: TGTGCCAGCAAAGGACAGACCAATCAGCCCCAGCATTTT
D: NA
size: NA
V: TRBV6-1
J: TRBJ1-5
length: 13

CDR3: CASNPVAGGANVLTF
DNA: TGCGCCAGCAACCCGGTAGCGGGTGGGGCCAACGTCCTGACTTTC
D: TRBD2
size: NA
V: TRBV5-1
J: TRBJ2-6
length: 15

CDR3: CASSLGQGAYEQYF
DNA: TGTGCCAGCAGTTTAGGACAGGGGGCTTACGAGCAGTACTTC
D: TRBD1
size: NA
V: TRBV28
J: TRBJ2-7
length: 14

CDR3: CAIRRFAGAAYEQYF
DNA: TGTGCCATCAGGAGGTTTGCGGGTGCGGCCTACGAGCAGTACTTC
D: NA
size: once
V: TRBV10-3
J: TRBJ2-7
length: 15

CDR3: CASSAARGTEAFF
DNA: TGTGCCAGCTCAGCGGCCAGGGGTACTGAAGCTTTCTTT
D: NA
size: NA
V: TRBV7-8
J: TRBJ1-1
length: 13

CDR3: CASSSPTGALGEQYF
DNA: TGTGCCAGCAGCTCCCCGACAGGGGCTCTGGGCGAGCAGTACTTC
D: TRBD1
size: NA
V: TRBV7-8
J: TRBJ2-7
length: 15

CDR3: CASSIFIGQGFPFSNQPQHF
DNA: TGTGCCAGTAGTATTTTTATTGGACAGGGCTTTCCTTTTAGCAATCAGCCCCAGCATTTT
D: TRBD1
size: NA
V: TRBV19
J: TRBJ1-5
length: 20

CDR3: CASSLGFIRGRDTGELFF
DNA: TGTGCCAGCAGCTTAGGGTTTATCAGGGGGCGAGACACCGGGGAGCTGTTTTTT
D: TRBD1
size: NA
V: TRBV7-9
J: TRBJ2-2
length: 18

CDR3: CASSLTSGWNEQFF
DNA: TGTGCCAGCAGCTTGACTAGCGGTTGGAATGAGCAGTTCTTC
D: TRBD2
size: NA
V: TRBV11-2
J: TRBJ2-1
length: 14

CDR3: CASSLGRTGHLSGNTIYF
DNA: TGTGCCAGCAGCTTAGGACGGACCGGGCACCTCTCTGGAAACACCATATATTTT
D: NA
size: NA
V: TRBV7-3
J: TRBJ1-3
length: 18

CDR3: CASSPSGSHYEQYF
DNA: TGTGCCAGCAGCCCCTCCGGGTCCCACTACGAGCAGTACTTC
D: NA
size: NA
V: TRBV7-3
J: TRBJ2-7
length: 14

CDR3: CASSLMGTQETQYF
DNA: TGTGCCAGCAGCTTAATGGGCACACAAGAGACCCAGTACTTC
D: NA
size: NA
V: TRBV7-3
J: TRBJ2-5
length: 14

CDR3: CASSPDRDNEQYF
DNA: TGTGCCAGCAGCCCTGACAGGGACAACGAGCAGTACTTC
D: TRBD1
size: once
V: TRBV11-2
J: TRBJ2-7
length: 13

CDR3: CASSIRTGRTGELFF
DNA: TGTGCCAGCAGTATCCGGACAGGGCGGACCGGGGAGCTGTTTTTT
D: TRBD1
size: NA
V: TRBV28
J: TRBJ2-2
length: 15

CDR3: CASSLGLAGVYEQYF
DNA: TGCGCCAGCAGCCTCGGACTAGCGGGAGTCTACGAGCAGTACTTC
D: TRBD2
size: NA
V: TRBV5-1
J: TRBJ2-7
length: 15

CDR3: CASSLVQGTYNEQFF
DNA: TGTGCCAGCAGCTTAGTACAGGGGACCTACAATGAGCAGTTCTTC
D: TRBD1
size: NA
V: TRBV11-2
J: TRBJ2-1
length: 15